These T cell receptor beta chains were read from a single sample in a study of T cells after yellow fever vaccination. TCRdb independently ran MiXCR on the 5' RACE reads; one entry per CDR3 protein. The sample carries about 330,000 distinct CDR3 sequences, around 6.8% recorded once. The input for sequencing was PBMCs, taken 35 to 50 days after the first yellow fever vaccination. All receptors derive from a man aged 18 to 29 who received the YFV17D yellow fever vaccine. The CDR3 runs from the conserved cysteine through the conserved F or W. The D gene is left open where the match is weak. Expanded clones get a size class; other rows say once, few or many, or leave the size out.

j_call v_call d_call clone_size cdr3_nt cdr3_aa
TRBJ2-3 TRBV7-6 - many TGTGCCAGCAGCTTACTAGTCACAGATACGCAGTATTTT CASSLLVTDTQYF
TRBJ2-7 TRBV29-1 - - TGCAGCGTTGAACTCAGCGGGACAGACTACGAGCAGTACTTC CSVELSGTDYEQYF
TRBJ1-1 TRBV28 TRBD1 - TGTGCCAGCAGTTTGGAGGGGGCCCCTTCTTGGGCTTTCTTT CASSLEGAPSWAFF
TRBJ1-1 TRBV11-2 TRBD1 - TGTGCCAGCAGCCGGGGACAGATGAACACTGAAGCTTTCTTT CASSRGQMNTEAFF
TRBJ2-7 TRBV6-2/TRBV6-3 - few TGTGCCAGCAGTTACTCGGTGGACGAGCAGTACTTC CASSYSVDEQYF
TRBJ2-7 TRBV30 - few TGTGCCTGGAGTAACGGCCACGAGCAGTACTTC CAWSNGHEQYF
TRBJ2-5 TRBV12-3/TRBV12-4 TRBD2 - TGTGCCAGCAGTAAAGCGGGGGACCAAGAGACCCAGTACTTC CASSKAGDQETQYF
TRBJ2-1 TRBV27 TRBD2 many TGTGCCAGCAGCCAACTAGCGGGATCCTACAATGAGCAGTTCTTC CASSQLAGSYNEQFF
TRBJ2-3 TRBV5-1 TRBD2 few TGCGCCAGCAGCTGGGGACTAGCGGGGACCCTCACAGATACGCAGTATTTT CASSWGLAGTLTDTQYF
TRBJ2-3 TRBV18 - few TGTGCCAGCTCACCAGGACTATTCACAGATACGCAGTATTTT CASSPGLFTDTQYF
TRBJ2-3 TRBV10-3 - many TGTGCCATCAGTGAGTCGATTCTGGACCCCAGGTATTTT CAISESILDPRYF
TRBJ2-7 TRBV20-1 - many TGCAGTGCTAGAGATGATTTGGAAGGGAAGGGCTACGAGCAGTACTTC CSARDDLEGKGYEQYF
TRBJ1-1 TRBV7-9 - many TGTGCCAGCAGGGCGGGAGGTTTGAACACTGAAGCTTTCTTT CASRAGGLNTEAFF
TRBJ1-6 TRBV3-1 - - TGTGCCAGCAGCCATGATTCTGGGCCACCCCTCCACTTT CASSHDSGPPLHF
TRBJ2-4 TRBV6-2/TRBV6-3 - few TGTGCCAGCAGTTTCCGAAACCTAGCCAAAAACATTCAGTACTTC CASSFRNLAKNIQYF
TRBJ2-1 TRBV12-3/TRBV12-4 TRBD2 few TGTGCCAGCAGTCCCCCGGGACTAGCGGGGGGCAACTACAATGAGCAGTTCTTC CASSPPGLAGGNYNEQFF
TRBJ2-7 TRBV6-6 - - TGTGCCAGCGGTATAGAACCAAGCTACGAGCAGTACTTC CASGIEPSYEQYF
TRBJ1-5 TRBV4-2 - - TGTGCCAGCAGCCTAGGATTGGGAGCCTATAGCAATCAGCCCCAGCATTTT CASSLGLGAYSNQPQHF
TRBJ1-1 TRBV24-1 - many TGTGCCACCAGTGATCCTGCCAGGGGACAAAGTGAAGCTTTCTTT CATSDPARGQSEAFF
TRBJ1-3 TRBV5-5 TRBD1 - TGTGCCAGCAGCTTGCGGACAGGGGCTGGAAACACCATATATTTT CASSLRTGAGNTIYF
TRBJ2-5 TRBV4-3 - many TGCGCCAGCAGCCTCAATCCGGAGCTCTCCGGGGAGACCCAGTACTTC CASSLNPELSGETQYF
TRBJ1-2 TRBV6-2/TRBV6-3 TRBD1 - TGTGCCAGCCGGGACAGAAAGGACTTGGACTATGGCTACACCTTC CASRDRKDLDYGYTF
TRBJ2-2 TRBV5-1 - few TGCGCCAGCAGCTTGGACAGCACCCAGGTTAACACCGGGGAGCTGTTTTTT CASSLDSTQVNTGELFF
TRBJ1-2 TRBV7-8 - - TGTGCCAGCAGCTTAGTGACCTATGGCTACACCTTC CASSLVTYGYTF
TRBJ2-3 TRBV7-2 - few TGTGCCAGCAGCTTAAGGGGGATTGCAGATACGCAGTATTTT CASSLRGIADTQYF
TRBJ1-2 TRBV5-5 - many TGTGCCAGCAGCTTGGTTCTCTTTTCCTATGGCTACACCTTC CASSLVLFSYGYTF
TRBJ1-6 TRBV6-5 TRBD1 - TGTGCCAGCAGTTCACCGGGACAGGGCGGTTCACCCCTCCACTTT CASSSPGQGGSPLHF
TRBJ1-1 TRBV12-3/TRBV12-4 - - TGTGCCAGCAGTCGACGTAGGGTTGCAGACACTGAAGCTTTCTTT CASSRRRVADTEAFF
TRBJ1-1 TRBV5-1 - - TGCGCCAGCAGCTTCCAGACCCGGGACACTGAAGCTTTCTTT CASSFQTRDTEAFF
TRBJ2-2 TRBV19 - few TGTGCCAGTACTCCGTCAAGGACCGGGGAGCTGTTTTTT CASTPSRTGELFF
TRBJ2-4 TRBV5-1 - - TGCGCCAGCAGCTTGGGCAACGGAGTAGCCAAAAACATTCAGTACTTC CASSLGNGVAKNIQYF
TRBJ1-6 TRBV9 - - TGTGCCAGCAGCGTAGGACAGGCGACTAATTCACCCCTCCACTTT CASSVGQATNSPLHF
TRBJ1-5 TRBV6-5 - few TGTGCCAGCAGTTACTCAAATAGCAATCAGCCCCAGCATTTT CASSYSNSNQPQHF
TRBJ2-3 TRBV5-5 - few TGTGCCAGCAGCTTGAGGGGGGTCCGGCGAGATACGCAGTATTTT CASSLRGVRRDTQYF
TRBJ1-3 TRBV3-1 - - TGTGCCAGCAGCCAAGGTCGCATCGAGTTAACTGGAAACACCATATATTTT CASSQGRIELTGNTIYF
TRBJ2-5 TRBV5-5 TRBD1 many TGTGCCAGCAGCTTGCAGGGGGCGGTGGAGACCCAGTACTTC CASSLQGAVETQYF
TRBJ2-5 TRBV4-2 - - TGTGCCAGCAGCCAAGATAGGGTACGAGAGACCCAGTACTTC CASSQDRVRETQYF
TRBJ1-3 TRBV7-6 - - TGTGCCAGCAGCGTAGAAGCCAGCCATTCTGGAAACACCATATATTTT CASSVEASHSGNTIYF
TRBJ2-3 TRBV5-1 - many TGCGCCAGCAGCAACCCTAGCACAGATACGCAGTATTTT CASSNPSTDTQYF
TRBJ1-5 TRBV5-1 - - TGCGCCAGCAGCCCCATTCCGGGGCAGGATCAGCCCCAGCATTTT CASSPIPGQDQPQHF
TRBJ1-5 TRBV7-2 - - TGTGCCAGCAGCTCGCAACACTGGGCCAATCAGCCCCAGCATTTT CASSSQHWANQPQHF
TRBJ2-3 TRBV7-9 TRBD2 many TGTGCCAGCAGGGGACTAGCGGGGCTTACGCAGTATTTT CASRGLAGLTQYF
TRBJ2-5 TRBV7-2 TRBD2 few TGTGCCAGCAGCTTTTCCGGACTAGCGGGGGAGACCCAGTACTTC CASSFSGLAGETQYF